This T cell receptor beta chain emerged from a study of cytomegalovirus exposure and HLA in healthy donors. Study-level results: Most TCR sequences were seen very rarely across donors, but some public TCRs occurred in many. The study labeled 164 TCR beta chains cytomegalovirus-associated.

Notes on this clone: What it binds is not known.

TCRdb keeps only in-frame clones here, not all; method: immunoSEQ multiplex PCR. The data contain roughly 68,000 clones, over 95% of them singletons. The ends lost 1 base at V and 2 bases at J; junction bases unmatched: 13. The CDR3 is 19 residues long. Per the germline V gene, CDR1 is SGDLS and CDR2 is YYNGEE. Donors came from a validation cohort of 95 to 150 subjects, distinct from the first 666-subject cohort. J is TRBJ2-3 and V is TRBV9, with 10 bases fitting TRBD2. The origin of this receptor is a young man in good health and CMV-seronegative. The sequenced sample was PBMCs. In DNA, the CDR3 is TGTGCCAGCAGCGTAACTAGCGGGAATGGCCAGGGCTCCACAGATACGCAGTATTTT. This translates into CASSVTSGNGQGSTDTQYF.